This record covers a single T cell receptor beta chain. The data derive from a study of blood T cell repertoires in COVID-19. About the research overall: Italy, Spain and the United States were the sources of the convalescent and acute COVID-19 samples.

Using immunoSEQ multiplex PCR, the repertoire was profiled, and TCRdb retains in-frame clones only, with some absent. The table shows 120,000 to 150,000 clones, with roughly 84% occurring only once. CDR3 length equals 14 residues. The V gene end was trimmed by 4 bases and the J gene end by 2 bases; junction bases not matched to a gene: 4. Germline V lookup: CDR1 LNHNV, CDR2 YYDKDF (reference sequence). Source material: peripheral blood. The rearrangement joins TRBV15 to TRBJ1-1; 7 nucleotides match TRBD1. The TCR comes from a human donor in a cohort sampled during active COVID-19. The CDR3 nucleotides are TGTGCCACCAGCACCGGACAGGAAAACACTGAAGCTTTCTTT. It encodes CATSTGQENTEAFF. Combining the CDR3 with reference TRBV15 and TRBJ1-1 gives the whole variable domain DAMVIQNPRYQVTQFGKPVTLSCSQTLNHNVMYWYQQKSSQAPKLLFHYYDKDFNNEADTPDNFQSRRPNTSFCFLDIRSPGLGDTAMYLCATSTGQENTEAFFGQGTRLTVV.